The clone carrying this T cell receptor (beta chain) was observed many times. This record comes from a study of naive and memory T cell subsets. Germline CDR1 is PRHDT and CDR2 is FYEKMQ (reference sequence). Germline trimming cut 5 bases from V and 6 bases from J; bases unmatched to any gene: 4. This CDR3 region has 15 residues. Four PCR rounds used nested alpha and beta constant region primers plus the SP2 primer. One entry per CDR3 protein, called by TCRdb with MiXCR from the UMI-ligation and nested PCR reads. The sample includes around 13,000 distinct CDR3 sequences, about 5.5% of them seen just once. Treatment reported: skin biopsy from PPD injection site in Mantoux-positive individual. TCR cDNA received a 3' ligated oligonucleotide that carried a UMI.

The sequenced sample was skin, obtained from a tuberculin skin test site. The genes are TRBV13 and TRBJ2-2; TRBD1 agrees at 12 bases. The origin of this receptor is an adult in good health. This CDR3 is CASSRDRGQAGELFF. The CDR3 region has the DNA TGTGCCAGCAGCCGGGACAGGGGGCAGGCCGGGGAGCTGTTTTTT.